The rows below give T cell receptor beta chains drawn from one sample of a study of T cell responses to AZD1222 COVID-19 vaccine. Assay used: immunoSEQ multiplex PCR; TCRdb lists only in-frame clones, some missing. The sample records 150,000 or so clones, 91% being singletons. Sequences were derived from peripheral blood, sampled on day 0 of AZD1222 vaccination. The receptor set was obtained from an adult in good health. The CDR3 runs from the conserved cysteine through the conserved F or W. D genes are given only for firm matches. For some rows the clone size is stated as once, few or many, or as a class when expanded; others skip it.

CDR3 DNA,CDR3 protein,V gene,D gene,J gene,clone size
TGTGCCAGCAGCCGGGACGGAAACACCATATATTTT,CASSRDGNTIYF,TRBV7-9,.,TRBJ1-3,.
TGTGCCAGCAGCCAAGCAGGGATCTCCTACGAGCAGTACTTC,CASSQAGISYEQYF,TRBV3-1/TRBV3-2,.,TRBJ2-7,.
TGTGCCAGCAGCCAAGCCGTAGCGGGAGGGCTTAAGGAGACCCAGTACTTC,CASSQAVAGGLKETQYF,TRBV3-1/TRBV3-2,TRBD2,TRBJ2-5,.
TGTGCCAGCAGCCAAGAAAATCTAGCGGGAGTTTGGTACACAGATACGCAGTATTTT,CASSQENLAGVWYTDTQYF,TRBV4-2,TRBD2,TRBJ2-3,few
TGTGCCAGTAGTATAGCTTTCTCAGCAAGTCAGCCCCAGCATTTT,CASSIAFSASQPQHF,TRBV19,.,TRBJ1-5,.
TGTGCCAGCAGCCCCCTTCCACTCTCCTACAATGAGCAGTTCTTC,CASSPLPLSYNEQFF,TRBV7-9,.,TRBJ2-1,once
TGCAGTGCTAGTCAGGACACCAATTCACCCCTCCACTTT,CSASQDTNSPLHF,TRBV20-1,.,TRBJ1-6,.
TGTGCCAGCTCACCAACAGGGAAAACTGAAGCTTTCTTT,CASSPTGKTEAFF,TRBV18,.,TRBJ1-1,.
TGTGCCAGCTTGGACACGGCCGAGGGGGAGCTGTTTTTT,CASLDTAEGELFF,TRBV7-2,.,TRBJ2-2,.
TGTGCCAGCAGTTACTCGAGAGGGGATAGCAATCAGCCCCAGCATTTT,CASSYSRGDSNQPQHF,TRBV6-5,.,TRBJ1-5,.
TGTGCCAGCAGCTTAGGGGGGCGCGTCTATGGCTACACCTTC,CASSLGGRVYGYTF,TRBV7-8,.,TRBJ1-2,.
TGTGCCAGCTCACCCGGGCTAGCGGGAGCAGATACGCAGTATTTT,CASSPGLAGADTQYF,TRBV18,TRBD2,TRBJ2-3,.
TGTGCCAGCAGCCCCGACTACCGGGTGAACAATGAGCAGTTCTTC,CASSPDYRVNNEQFF,TRBV7-9,.,TRBJ2-1,.
TGTGCCAGCAGCCCGGGACTTTGGGAGACCCAGTACTTC,CASSPGLWETQYF,TRBV2,.,TRBJ2-5,.
TGTGCCAGCACCCGGACAGATTATGGCTACACCTTC,CASTRTDYGYTF,TRBV2,.,TRBJ1-2,.
TGCAGCGTGACTAGCGGGGAGATAGCCAAAAACATTCAGTACTTC,CSVTSGEIAKNIQYF,TRBV29-1,TRBD2,TRBJ2-4,.
TGTGCCAGCGGGCTCCTAGCGGGAGTTTCCTACAATGAGCAGTTCTTC,CASGLLAGVSYNEQFF,TRBV7-8,TRBD2,TRBJ2-1,.
TGTGCCAGCAGCTTAGTCCAGCGGGGGCTTAATGAGCAGTTCTTC,CASSLVQRGLNEQFF,TRBV7-9,TRBD2,TRBJ2-1,.